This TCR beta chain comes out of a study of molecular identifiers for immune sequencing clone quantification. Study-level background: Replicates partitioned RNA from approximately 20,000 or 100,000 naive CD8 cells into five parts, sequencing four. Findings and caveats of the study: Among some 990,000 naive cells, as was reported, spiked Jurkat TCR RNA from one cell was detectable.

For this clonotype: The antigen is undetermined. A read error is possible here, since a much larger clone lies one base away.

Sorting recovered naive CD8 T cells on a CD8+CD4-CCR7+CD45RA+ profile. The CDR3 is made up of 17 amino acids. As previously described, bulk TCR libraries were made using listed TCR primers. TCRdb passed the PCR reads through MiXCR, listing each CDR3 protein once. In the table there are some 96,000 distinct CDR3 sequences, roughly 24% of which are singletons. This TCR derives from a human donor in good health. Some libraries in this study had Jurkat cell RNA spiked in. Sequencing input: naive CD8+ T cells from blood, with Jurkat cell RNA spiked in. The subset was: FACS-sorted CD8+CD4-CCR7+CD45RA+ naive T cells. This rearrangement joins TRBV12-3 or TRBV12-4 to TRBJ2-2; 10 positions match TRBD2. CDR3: CASRKKQAGGNSGELFF. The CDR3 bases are TGTGCCAGCAGGAAAAAACAAGCGGGAGGGAACTCCGGGGAGCTGTTTTTT.